Sequencing of this T cell receptor beta chain was carried out in a study of T cell responses to AZD1222 COVID-19 vaccine. About the research overall: The study pooled second doses at about 4 or about 12 weeks.

Note on this clone: The antigen remains unidentified.

Overall study findings and caveats: Seropositive at baseline were only 5 or 6 AZD1222 recipients.

Clones were sequenced by immunoSEQ multiplex PCR, and TCRdb holds only the in-frame ones, with some missing. The sample lists approximately 120,000 clones, about 85% occurring once. V dropped 3 bases and J dropped 4 bases, with 9 bases sitting between them. The germline V gene encodes CDR1 ENHRY and CDR2 SYGVKD. The CDR3 covers 13 residues. The clonotype comes from an adult in good health. Sequencing used peripheral blood, obtained on day 0 of AZD1222 vaccination. The chain is built from TRBV10-3 and TRBJ1-1, with D possibly matching TRBD1 (5 bases). The CDR3 sequence: CAISDREGTEAFF. For the CDR3, the DNA is TGTGCCATCAGTGACAGGGAGGGCACTGAAGCTTTCTTT.